A selection of T cell receptor beta chains follows, all from one sample in a study of Graves' ophthalmopathy and Graves' hyperthyroidism. MiXCR, applied by TCRdb to the multiplex PCR reads, yields one record per CDR3 protein. Of approximately 500,000 distinct CDR3 sequences in the sample, 13% to 15% are singletons; the top ten hold 9.8%. The material sequenced was blood. The receptors here all came from a woman in her thirties with Graves' ophthalmopathy. Each CDR3 is given without its conserved first and last residue.

TRBJ1-1	TRBV29-1	SAGPYTEAF
TRBJ1-1	TRBV6-5	ASSYLHEQPYTEAF
TRBJ2-4	TRBV7-8	ASSLQGRLAKNIQY
TRBJ2-7	TRBV20-1	SAGGHSLYEQY
TRBJ1-1	TRBV28	AARERYTEAF
TRBJ1-1	TRBV12-3/TRBV12-4	ASSSHMTEAF
TRBJ2-5	TRBV2	ASSEETGLD
TRBJ1-2	TRBV6-1	ASSEMGQPFAPY
TRBJ1-6	TRBV12-3/TRBV12-4	ASSLTTGRYSPLH
TRBJ2-2	TRBV19	ASSRPAGHTGELF
TRBJ1-2	TRBV2	ASIEQGAGGYT
TRBJ2-5	TRBV6-5	ASSSGGGQETQY
TRBJ2-7	TRBV6-1	ASCEGPLEGEQY
TRBJ2-4	TRBV6-1	ASSFDANIQY
TRBJ2-5	TRBV7-9	ASSADGVWGQTQY
TRBJ1-5	TRBV6-1	ASSKSWGGQPQH
TRBJ1-1	TRBV28	ASSLSYLTSWDTEAF
TRBJ2-5	TRBV12-5	ASGLAGGFRETQY
TRBJ1-2	TRBV11-2	ASSLDSGYT
TRBJ2-5	TRBV6-5	ASSLKLAGGVETQY
TRBJ1-2	TRBV3-1	ASSQARQGYGYT
TRBJ1-1	TRBV12-3/TRBV12-4	ANDGPQNTEAF
TRBJ2-7	TRBV6-5	ASSYSIQPPYEQY
TRBJ2-5	TRBV6-1	ASRAPVASGSQETQY
TRBJ2-7	TRBV12-3/TRBV12-4	ASSFSGGVYEQY
TRBJ1-1	TRBV6-1	ASSQGQADDTEAF
TRBJ1-2	TRBV19	ASSISGTIRTGEAGYI
TRBJ1-1	TRBV5-1	ASSFSKGNTEAF
TRBJ1-3	TRBV6-5	ASSYAFSEAGNTIY
TRBJ2-7	TRBV3-1	ASSPARYRVSYEQY
TRBJ1-1	TRBV11-3	ASSLAPANTEAF
TRBJ2-6	TRBV12-3/TRBV12-4	ASGWGKGANVLT
TRBJ1-2	TRBV12-3/TRBV12-4	ASSLGPPGPHYGYT
TRBJ1-2	TRBV6-2/TRBV6-3	ASSYSAGNGYT
TRBJ2-3	TRBV5-4	ASSPITGSDTQY
TRBJ1-1	TRBV12-3/TRBV12-4	ASTIQQGAREAF